The 26 T cell receptor beta chains below all came from one sample that was sequenced in a study of CD4+ T cells in melanoma. TCRdb's copy holds only in-frame clones and misses some; the assay was immunoSEQ multiplex PCR. The table lists roughly 110,000 clones, 80% to 95% of them singletons. Sequenced: peripheral blood. The receptor source for this set is a human donor with melanoma.

The rearrangement joins TRBV6-5 to TRBJ2-2; no firm D call. The germline gives CDR1 MNHEY, CDR2 SVGAGI. The CDR3 covers 14 residues. The V and J ends lost 7 bases and 1 base respectively, with 10 bases between them. The CDR3 sequence is CASNRHVNTGELFF. The CDR3 nucleotides read TGTGCCAGCAATCGGCATGTGAACACCGGGGAGCTGTTTTTT.

This rearrangement joins TRBV6-5 to TRBJ1-5, with no clear D. The CDR3 runs to 12 residues. CDR1 is MNHEY, CDR2 SVGAGI, per germline. V lost 2 bases, J lost 4 bases, and 3 bases lay in between. The CDR3 nucleotides are TGTGCCAGCAGTTACCGGAATCAGCCCCAGCATTTT. Amino acids: CASSYRNQPQHF.

The genes are TRBV7-3 and TRBJ2-2; D is uncertain. CDR1 and CDR2 from the germline V gene are SGHTA and FQGTGA. The CDR3 spans 14 residues. Trimming took off 3 bases at V and 7 bases at J, with 12 bases between the two ends. CDR3 protein: CASSFVPEGGELFF. DNA of the CDR3: TGTGCCAGCAGCTTCGTCCCTGAAGGCGGGGAGCTGTTTTTT.

The gene calls are TRBV18 and TRBJ2-2, with 11 positions matching TRBD2. Germline CDR1 reads KGHSH; CDR2 reads LQKENI. This CDR3 contains 19 residues. The V gene end was trimmed by 0 bases and the J gene end by 3 bases; junction bases not matched to a gene: 9. This CDR3 is CASSPPLSGREPDTGELFF. CDR3 DNA sequence: TGTGCCAGCTCACCACCACTTAGCGGGAGGGAGCCCGACACCGGGGAGCTGTTTTTT.

This sequence joins TRBV9 and TRBJ2-2, with TRBD1 matching over 9 bases. The ends lost 2 bases at V and 9 bases at J; junction bases unmatched: 5. Germline CDR1 and CDR2: SGDLS and YYNGEE. The CDR3 covers 14 residues. The CDR3 sequence is CASSVGTGLRELFF. DNA for the CDR3: TGTGCCAGCAGCGTTGGGACAGGGCTTCGGGAGCTGTTTTTT.

J is TRBJ1-4 and V is TRBV7-2; D is undetermined. CDR1 is SGHTA and CDR2 is FQGNSA in the germline V gene. Trimming left V 5 bases short and J 7 bases short, with 11 bases between. CDR3 size: 13 residues. CDR3 DNA sequence: TGTGCCAGCAGCCTCCTGGTGGGTGAAAAACTGTTTTTT. Translation gives CASSLLVGEKLFF.

The chain has TRBV2 and TRBJ2-1; the D is unclear. Looked up from germline, CDR1 is SNHLY and CDR2 is FYNNEI. The CDR3 runs 14 residues. The V end was cut by 2 bases, the J end by 10 bases, with 15 bases between. CDR3 bases: TGTGCCAGCAGTGAAAAGGTGATAGCCTCCGAGCAGTTCTTC. Its translation is CASSEKVIASEQFF.

The chain carries TRBV18 and TRBJ1-3, with 7 bases fitting TRBD1. Trimming at V came to 5 bases and at J to 0 bases, leaving 4 bases not matched to a gene. This CDR3 comprises 15 residues. Germline CDR1 is KGHSH and CDR2 is LQKENI. CDR3 DNA sequence: TGTGCCAGCTCAGATGGGACAGCCTCTGGAAACACCATATATTTT. Its protein is CASSDGTASGNTIYF.

The gene calls are TRBV13 and TRBJ2-3, with TRBD2 matching 9 bases. CDR1 is PRHDT and CDR2 is FYEKMQ in the germline V gene (reference sequence). The trim removed 7 bases at V and 7 bases at J, leaving 6 bases unmatched. This CDR3 has 13 residues. Written as DNA, the CDR3 is TGTGCCAGCAAATTGCGGGGGGGACATACGCAGTATTTT. Protein: CASKLRGGHTQYF.

The gene calls are TRBV7-9 and TRBJ1-1; D remains ambiguous. Germline CDR1 is SEHNR and CDR2 is FQNEAQ (reference sequence). Trimming left V 1 base short and J 0 bases short, with 3 bases between. The CDR3 runs 13 residues. The CDR3 DNA is TGTGCCAGCAGCTTAGAAGTGAACACTGAAGCTTTCTTT. It yields the protein CASSLEVNTEAFF.

The chain carries TRBV27 and TRBJ1-5; D remains ambiguous. CDR1 is MNHEY, CDR2 SMNVEV, per germline (reference sequence). The V end was cut by 0 bases, the J end by 4 bases, with 13 bases between. The CDR3 runs to 16 residues. The CDR3 nucleotides are TGTGCCAGCAGTTTATCGCCGACTGGACGTAATCAGCCCCAGCATTTT. Residues: CASSLSPTGRNQPQHF.

This sequence joins TRBV5-1 and TRBJ2-1, with D perhaps matching TRBD1 (5 bases). This CDR3 contains 15 residues. With 9 bases removed from V and 1 base from J, the gap between germline ends came to 17 bases. CDR1 is SGHRS and CDR2 is YFSETQ in the germline V gene. The CDR3 nucleotides are TGCGCCACCTACCCAGGGCAGGGTTCCTACAATGAGCAGTTCTTC. This sequence encodes CATYPGQGSYNEQFF.

The chain combines TRBV6-6 with TRBJ2-3; TRBD2 might be the D (6 bases). Per germline, CDR1 MNHNY and CDR2 SVGAGI (reference sequence). V was clipped by 8 bases and J by 2 bases, with 11 bases between them. CDR3 size: 13 residues. CDR3 protein: CASGGVYTDTQYF. In DNA form, the CDR3 reads TGTGCCAGCGGCGGGGTTTACACAGATACGCAGTATTTT.

This clone was counted only a few times. This chain joins TRBV6-5 and TRBJ1-6; 10 bases agree with TRBD1. The CDR3 loop spans 14 amino acids. V shed 5 bases and J 10 bases; nucleotides not matched to a gene: 5. Germline lookup yields CDR1 MNHEY and CDR2 SVGAGI. CDR3 DNA: TGTGCCAGCAGTACAGACAGGGGGCGGTCACCCCTCCACTTT. Translated: CASSTDRGRSPLHF.

The CDR3 DNA follows: TGTGCCAGCAGTTACCCCGACGAGGACTATGGCTACACCTTC. Translation: CASSYPDEDYGYTF. The chain recombines TRBV28 with TRBJ1-2, with unresolved D. The CDR3 loop spans 14 amino acids. Trimming stripped 4 bases from V and 3 bases from J, with 12 bases between. Germline CDR1 is MDHEN and CDR2 is SYDVKM.

The chain carries TRBV6-6 and TRBJ1-2; D is unclear. The CDR3 length is 16 residues. Trimming removed 2 bases at V and 2 bases at J, with 15 bases between. Germline loops: CDR1 MNHNY, CDR2 SVGAGI (reference sequence). CDR3: CASSYARNGPNYGYTF. In nucleotides, the CDR3 is TGTGCCAGCAGTTACGCCCGAAATGGGCCCAACTATGGCTACACCTTC.

The chain couples TRBV7-2 to TRBJ2-1; D might be TRBD1 or TRBD2, each matching 5 bases. Trimming left V 10 bases short and J 11 bases short, with 9 bases between. Germline V gene sequence: CDR1 SGHTA, CDR2 FQGNSA. The CDR3 consists of 9 residues. DNA of the CDR3: TGTGCCACCCCGGGACAGCAGTTCTTC. Translating gives CATPGQQFF.

Comments on this clone: An end of the junction does not agree with germline; a read error may underlie this. The gene calls are TRBV10-1 and TRBJ1-3, with 7 positions matching TRBD1. CDR3 length: 12 amino acids. Germline loops: CDR1 WNHNN, CDR2 SYGVQD (reference sequence). This CDR3 is CASPRRCPGQSF. The DNA of the CDR3 is TGCGCCAGCCCCCGGCGGTGTCCGGGACAGTCTTTT.

The chain couples TRBV27 to TRBJ2-7, with D possibly matching TRBD2 (7 bases). Trimming took 1 base from V and 0 from J, leaving 16 bases between them. Germline V lookup: CDR1 MNHEY, CDR2 SMNVEV (reference sequence). The CDR3 loop spans 17 amino acids. DNA for the CDR3: TGTGCCAGCAGTTTATGGGCGGGGGCCTTAAGCTCCTACGAGCAGTACTTC. Amino acids: CASSLWAGALSSYEQYF.

The CDR3 bases are TGTGCCAGCAGTTACTCCCTACTAGCGGGTGAAAAGACCCAGTACTTC. It translates to CASSYSLLAGEKTQYF. The genes are TRBV6-5 and TRBJ2-5; 9 bases fit TRBD2. Germline CDR1 MNHEY, CDR2 SVGAGI. The J segment lost 6 bases and the V segment lost 0 bases, leaving 8 bases of the junction unmatched. The CDR3 extends over 16 amino acids.

This rearrangement joins TRBV19 to TRBJ2-3; TRBD1 matches 11 bases. This CDR3 region has 18 residues. Germline assignment: CDR1 LNHDA and CDR2 SQIVND (reference sequence). The trim removed 6 bases at V and 5 bases at J, leaving 16 bases unmatched. The CDR3 here is CASSHDGSGQGAIDTQYF. In DNA, the CDR3 is TGTGCCAGTAGCCATGATGGCTCAGGACAGGGGGCTATAGATACGCAGTATTTT.

The chain combines TRBV11-2 with TRBJ2-5, with 10 bases lining up with TRBD2. Germline V gives CDR1 SGHAT, CDR2 FQNNGV. Unmatched junction bases numbered 10, after V lost 5 bases and J lost 4 bases. There are 16 residues in the CDR3. CDR3 in DNA: TGTGCCAGCAGCCGTCTGGCTAGCGGGAGAACAGAGACCCAGTACTTC. Its translation: CASSRLASGRTETQYF.

The V gene is TRBV7-9, the J gene TRBJ1-4; 9 nucleotides align to TRBD1. Germline-derived CDR1 and CDR2 are SEHNR and FQNEAQ (reference sequence). CDR3 size: 16 residues. V dropped 3 bases and J dropped 2; count of bases not matched to a gene: 4. The CDR3 protein is CASSLGGTGTNEKLFF. In DNA form, the CDR3 reads TGTGCCAGCAGCTTGGGAGGGACAGGGACTAATGAAAAACTGTTTTTT.

V gene TRBV28 combines with J gene TRBJ1-2, with D unresolved. Trimming removed 8 bases from V and 5 bases from J, with 12 bases in between. Looked up from germline, CDR1 is MDHEN and CDR2 is SYDVKM. This CDR3 region has 12 residues. CDR3 region: CASLKVFYGYTF. CDR3 nucleotides: TGTGCCAGCCTCAAGGTTTTTTATGGCTACACCTTC.

This chain joins TRBV4-3 and TRBJ1-5; D is possibly TRBD1 (5 bases). Germline V gene lookup returns CDR1 LGHNA and CDR2 YSLEER. V was pared by 1 base and J by 0 bases, with 10 bases between. The CDR3 totals 16 residues. The CDR3 DNA reads TGCGCCAGCAGCCAAGGGACAAGATATAGCAATCAGCCCCAGCATTTT. Translating it yields CASSQGTRYSNQPQHF.

V is TRBV7-6 and J is TRBJ1-5, with 7 positions matching TRBD1. V dropped 4 bases and J dropped 5; count of bases not matched to a gene: 5. Germline CDR1 reads SGHVS; CDR2 reads FNYEAQ. The CDR3 is 14 amino acids. CDR3 in amino acids: CASSWGQGDQPQHF. In nucleotides, the CDR3 is TGTGCCAGCAGCTGGGGCCAGGGGGATCAGCCCCAGCATTTT.